The text below deals with one T cell receptor (beta chain). This table comes from immunoSEQ multiplex PCR, and its TCRdb copy is limited to in-frame clones, with some not included. This sample has about 36,000 clones, with roughly 72% found just once. This sample stems from a study of OX40 agonist ivuxolimab in advanced cancers. Study details: Patients were given ivuxolimab, an antibody that agonizes OX40 (CD134).

This CDR3 region has 13 residues. Germline-derived CDR1 and CDR2 are SNHLY and FYNNEI. Trimming stripped 6 bases from V and 0 bases from J, with 6 bases between. The sampling schedule covered blood at baseline, cycle 4 day 1, and cycle 7 day 1. The material sequenced was CD4+ or CD8+ T cells sorted from blood, taken in a trial of the OX40 agonist ivuxolimab. This sequence originates from an adult with an advanced solid tumor such as melanoma, head and neck, liver or kidney cancer. The V gene is TRBV2, the J gene TRBJ1-5, with unresolved D. CDR3: CASRGYSNQPQHF. DNA of the CDR3: TGTGCCAGCAGAGGGTATAGCAATCAGCCCCAGCATTTT.